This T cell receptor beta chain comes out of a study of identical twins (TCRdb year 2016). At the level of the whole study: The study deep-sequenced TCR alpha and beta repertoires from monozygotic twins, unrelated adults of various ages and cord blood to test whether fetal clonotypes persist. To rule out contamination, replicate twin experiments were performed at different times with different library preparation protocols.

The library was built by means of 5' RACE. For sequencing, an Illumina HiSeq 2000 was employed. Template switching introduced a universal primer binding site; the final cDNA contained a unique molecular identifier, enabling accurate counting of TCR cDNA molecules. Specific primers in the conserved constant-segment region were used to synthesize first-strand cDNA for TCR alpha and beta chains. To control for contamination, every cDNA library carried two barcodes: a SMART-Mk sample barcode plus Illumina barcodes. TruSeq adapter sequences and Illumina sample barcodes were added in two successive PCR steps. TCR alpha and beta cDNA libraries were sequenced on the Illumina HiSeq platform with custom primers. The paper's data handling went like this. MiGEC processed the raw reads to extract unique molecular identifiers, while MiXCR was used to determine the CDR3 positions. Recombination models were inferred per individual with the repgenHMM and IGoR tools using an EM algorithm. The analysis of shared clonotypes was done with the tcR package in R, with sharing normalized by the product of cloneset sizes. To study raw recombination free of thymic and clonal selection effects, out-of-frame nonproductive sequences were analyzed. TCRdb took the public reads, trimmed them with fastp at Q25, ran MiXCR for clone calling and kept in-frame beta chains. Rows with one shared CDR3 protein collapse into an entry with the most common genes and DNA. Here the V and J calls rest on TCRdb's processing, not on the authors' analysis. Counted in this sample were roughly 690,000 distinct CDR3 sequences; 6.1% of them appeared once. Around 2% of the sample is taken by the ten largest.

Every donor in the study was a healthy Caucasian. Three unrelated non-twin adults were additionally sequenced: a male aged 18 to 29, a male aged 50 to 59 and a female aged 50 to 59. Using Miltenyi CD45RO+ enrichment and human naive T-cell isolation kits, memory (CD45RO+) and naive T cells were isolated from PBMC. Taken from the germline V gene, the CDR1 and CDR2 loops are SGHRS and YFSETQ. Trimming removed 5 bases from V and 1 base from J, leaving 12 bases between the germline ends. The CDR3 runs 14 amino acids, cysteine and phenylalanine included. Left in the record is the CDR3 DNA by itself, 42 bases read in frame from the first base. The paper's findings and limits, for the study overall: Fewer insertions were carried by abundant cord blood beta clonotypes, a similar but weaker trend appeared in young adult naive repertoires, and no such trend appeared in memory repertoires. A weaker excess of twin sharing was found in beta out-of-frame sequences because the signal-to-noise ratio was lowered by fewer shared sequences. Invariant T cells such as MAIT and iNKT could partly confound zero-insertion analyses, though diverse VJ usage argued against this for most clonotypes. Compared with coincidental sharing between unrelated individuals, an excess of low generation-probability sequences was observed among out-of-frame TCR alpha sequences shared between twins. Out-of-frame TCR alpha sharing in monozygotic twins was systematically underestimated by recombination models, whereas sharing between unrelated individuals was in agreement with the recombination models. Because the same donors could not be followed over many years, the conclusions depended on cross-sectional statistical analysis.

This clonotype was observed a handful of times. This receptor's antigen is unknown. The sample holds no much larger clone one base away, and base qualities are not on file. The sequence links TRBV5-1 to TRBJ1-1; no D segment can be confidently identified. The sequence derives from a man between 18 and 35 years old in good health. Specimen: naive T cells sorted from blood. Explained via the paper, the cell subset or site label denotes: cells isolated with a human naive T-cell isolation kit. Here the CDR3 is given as CASREGNGNTEAFF. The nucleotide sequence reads TGCGCCAGCAGAGAAGGGAACGGGAACACTGAAGCTTTCTTT.